Below, 6 T cell receptor beta chains from the same sample are listed, as sequenced in a study of shared clonotypes between healthy human individuals. Method: immunoSEQ multiplex PCR; TCRdb's copy keeps in-frame clones and lacks some. The table lists approximately 1.1 million clones, 75% to 85% of them singletons. The material sequenced was memory CD4+ T cells from PBMCs. Subset reported: CD45RA-negative fraction. These receptors came from a man younger than 35 in good health. Some clones in this sample may be carry-over from other donors' samples.

This clone turned up a few times. The chain employs TRBV7-9 and TRBJ1-1, with D hard to call. The V end was cut by 1 base, the J end by 0 bases, with 3 bases between. Per the germline V gene, CDR1 is SEHNR and CDR2 is FQNEAQ (reference sequence). This CDR3 has 13 residues. This chain's CDR3 is CASSLVLNTEAFF. CDR3 bases: TGTGCCAGCAGCTTAGTACTGAACACTGAAGCTTTCTTT.

This clone was detected only once. V is TRBV18 and J is TRBJ2-5; TRBD2 agrees at 8 bases. Germline V CDR1 and CDR2: KGHSH, LQKENI. The CDR3 has 17 residues. Trimming took 3 bases from V and 0 from J; bases not matched to a gene: 9. The DNA of the CDR3 is TGTGCCAGCTCACCGGAGGCTAGCGGGCCGTACCAAGAGACCCAGTACTTC. This encodes CASSPEASGPYQETQYF. The whole variable domain, filled in from reference TRBV18 and TRBJ2-5, reads NAGVMQNPRHLVRRRGQEARLRCSPMKGHSHVYWYRQLPEEGLKFMVYLQKENIIDESGMPKERFSAEFPKEGPSILRIQQVVRGDSAAYFCASSPEASGPYQETQYFGPGTRLLVL.

This chain uses TRBV4-1 with TRBJ2-5; 12 bases are shared with TRBD2. Per germline, CDR1 MGHRA and CDR2 YSYEKL. The CDR3 spans 16 residues. V trimming: 1 base; J trimming: 5 bases; junction bases outside the gene matches: 5. The CDR3, as DNA: TGCGCCAGCAGCCAAGGCCGGACTAGCGGGATGGAGACCCAGTACTTC. This codes for CASSQGRTSGMETQYF.

This clone has a single count. The chain employs TRBV5-1 and TRBJ2-6; D perhaps matches TRBD1 (6 bases). The CDR3 consists of 14 residues. The V gene lost 5 bases and the J gene lost 1 base, with 7 bases spanning the gap. Looked up from germline, CDR1 is SGHRS and CDR2 is YFSETQ. The CDR3 DNA reads TGCGCCAGCAGGGGGACATCTGGGGCCAACGTCCTGACTTTC. It encodes CASRGTSGANVLTF.

Concerning this clone itself: This could be a read error, since a much larger clone is one nucleotide away. This chain's CDR3 is CASSVRVKAPEDTGELFF. CDR3 DNA sequence: TGTGCCAGTAGTGTCCGCGTAAAAGCGCCGGAGGACACCGGGGAGCTGTTTTTT. V is TRBV19 and J is TRBJ2-2; D is perhaps TRBD2 (5 bases). V lost 5 bases, J lost 3 bases, and 22 bases lay in between. The germline V gene encodes CDR1 LNHDA and CDR2 SQIVND (reference sequence). This CDR3 region has 18 residues. Supplemented by reference TRBV19 and TRBJ2-2, the full variable domain reads DGGITQSPKYLFRKEGQNVTLSCEQNLNHDAMYWYRQDPGQGLRLIYYSQIVNDFQKGDIAEGYSVSREKKESFPLTVTSAQKNPTAFYLCASSVRVKAPEDTGELFFGEGSRLTVL.

This clone appeared a few times. The chain joins TRBV6-1 to TRBJ1-5; the match to TRBD1 covers 7 bases. CDR1 is MNHNS, CDR2 SASEGT, per germline. V lost 4 bases, J lost 9 bases, and 12 bases stayed unmatched. The CDR3 is made up of 15 amino acids. CDR3 sequence: CASSVEGAGGRPQHF. CDR3 nucleotide sequence: TGTGCCAGCAGTGTCGAGGGGGCGGGTGGTCGGCCCCAGCATTTT.